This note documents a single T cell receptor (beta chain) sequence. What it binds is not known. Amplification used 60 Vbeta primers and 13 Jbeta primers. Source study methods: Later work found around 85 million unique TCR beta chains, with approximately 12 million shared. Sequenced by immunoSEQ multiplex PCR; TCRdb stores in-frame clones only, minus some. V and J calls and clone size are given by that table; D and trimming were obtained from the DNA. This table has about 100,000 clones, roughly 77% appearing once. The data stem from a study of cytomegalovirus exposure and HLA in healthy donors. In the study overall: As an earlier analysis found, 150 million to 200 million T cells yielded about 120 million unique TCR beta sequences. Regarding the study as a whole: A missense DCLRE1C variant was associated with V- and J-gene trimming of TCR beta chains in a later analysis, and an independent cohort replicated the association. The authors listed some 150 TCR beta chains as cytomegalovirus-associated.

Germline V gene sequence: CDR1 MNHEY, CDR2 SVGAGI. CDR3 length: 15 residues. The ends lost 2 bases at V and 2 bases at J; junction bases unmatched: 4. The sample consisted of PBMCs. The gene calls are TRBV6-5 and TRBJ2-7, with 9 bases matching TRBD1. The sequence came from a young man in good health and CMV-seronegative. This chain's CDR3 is CASSYTGTGTYEQYF. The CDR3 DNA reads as TGTGCCAGCAGTTACACGGGGACAGGGACCTACGAGCAGTACTTC.